Each of the 18 T cell receptor beta chains below was sequenced from the same sample in a study of T cells after yellow fever vaccination. TCRdb reprocessed the 5' RACE reads with MiXCR, giving one entry per CDR3 protein. The data contain a few hundred thousand distinct CDR3 sequences, about 7% of them seen just once; the ten biggest clones take up roughly 1%. The specimen comprised CD4+ T cells sorted from PBMCs, sampled on the day of the yellow fever booster vaccination. The receptors stem from a man younger than 45 who received the YFV17D yellow fever vaccine.

This clonotype was seen repeatedly, ten times or more. This chain joins TRBV7-9 and TRBJ2-1; a weak D match, TRBD2 (5 bases). V lost 5 bases and J lost 5, with 19 bases in between. In germline, CDR1 is SEHNR, CDR2 FQNEAQ (reference sequence). This CDR3 contains 16 residues. The CDR3: CASSDWERMTNNEQFF. CDR3 DNA: TGTGCCAGCAGCGACTGGGAGCGAATGACTAACAATGAGCAGTTCTTC.

This clonotype was detected a few times. This chain connects TRBV11-2 to TRBJ2-6; TRBD1 matches 10 bases. Germline-derived CDR1 and CDR2 are SGHAT and FQNNGV. This CDR3 has 17 residues. The ends lost 8 bases at V and 2 bases at J; junction bases unmatched: 9. The CDR3 nucleotides are TGTGCCAGCTACTCCGCCGGGACAGGGGCTGGGGCCAACGTCCTGACTTTC. It is translated as CASYSAGTGAGANVLTF.

The DNA for the CDR3 is TGTGCCAGCAGCTTTTCTGGGGATACCTACGAGCAGTACTTC. This codes for CASSFSGDTYEQYF. The V call is TRBV5-4, the J call TRBJ2-7, with D unresolved. Germline V gene lookup returns CDR1 SGHNT and CDR2 YYREEE (reference sequence). There are 14 residues in the CDR3. Between the trimmed V and J ends, which lost 2 bases and 2 bases, there was a span of 11 bases.

The chain has TRBV11-2 and TRBJ2-7; 8 bases line up with TRBD1. Germline CDR1 and CDR2: SGHAT and FQNNGV. This CDR3 has 14 residues. V shed 8 bases and J 5 bases; nucleotides not matched to a gene: 11. This chain's CDR3 is CASGATGEDDEQYF. The CDR3 DNA is TGTGCCAGCGGGGCGACAGGGGAGGACGACGAGCAGTACTTC.

This clonotype occurred many times. The rearrangement uses TRBV20-1 and TRBJ2-1, with D perhaps matching TRBD2 (6 bases). V lost 3 bases and J 3 bases, leaving 12 bases between the germline ends. Germline CDR1 is DFQATT and CDR2 is SNEGSKA (reference sequence). This CDR3 spans 14 amino acids. CDR3 residues: CSASGRGHYNEQFF. Written as DNA, the CDR3 is TGCAGTGCTAGTGGGCGGGGTCACTACAATGAGCAGTTCTTC.

The CDR3 spells CSGGLNNEKLFF. CDR3 DNA: TGCAGCGGCGGACTAAATAATGAAAAACTGTTTTTT. The chain joins TRBV29-1 to TRBJ1-4; D is unclear. This CDR3 is built from 12 residues. The V end lost 7 bases, the J end lost 4 bases, and 10 bases lay between the germline ends. Germline CDR1 is SQVTM and CDR2 is ANQGSEA.

This chain links TRBV25-1 with TRBJ2-5; D not resolved. Germline loops: CDR1 MGHDK, CDR2 SYGVNS. The CDR3 runs 15 residues. Trimming removed 1 base at V and 5 bases at J, with 14 bases between. The CDR3 is CASSESLGAVETQYF. The CDR3, as DNA: TGTGCCAGCAGTGAATCTTTGGGTGCCGTGGAGACCCAGTACTTC.

The chain is built from TRBV5-4 and TRBJ2-7; 8 bases align to TRBD2. Germline CDR1 is SGHNT and CDR2 is YYREEE (reference sequence). V was pared by 6 bases and J by 0 bases, with 8 bases of the junction left unmatched. The CDR3 is 15 residues long. This CDR3 is CASTAGGRSSYEQYF. The DNA of the CDR3 is TGTGCCAGCACCGCGGGGGGCAGGAGCTCCTACGAGCAGTACTTC. Full variable domain (remainder filled in from reference TRBV5-4 and TRBJ2-7): ETGVTQSPTHLIKTRGQQVTLRCSSQSGHNTVSWYQQALGQGPQFIFQYYREEENGRGNFPPRFSGLQFPNYSSELNVNALELDDSALYLCASTAGGRSSYEQYFGPGTRLTVT.

There are many counts of this clonotype. The J gene is TRBJ1-2, the V gene TRBV5-6; D is undetermined. The CDR3 totals 14 residues. Germline assignment: CDR1 SGHDT and CDR2 YYEEEE. V lost 4 bases to trimming and J lost 4 bases, with 14 bases between them. CDR3 bases: TGTGCCAGCAGCAATTGGTGGGCCCCCTATGGCTACACCTTC. Translating gives CASSNWWAPYGYTF.

This clonotype was found many times. Here the CDR3 reads CASSSQDLSYEQYF. The CDR3 coding sequence is TGCGCCAGCAGCTCCCAGGACCTCTCCTACGAGCAGTACTTC. V is TRBV5-1 and J is TRBJ2-7; D gene ambiguous. Germline values: CDR1 SGHRS, CDR2 YFSETQ. The CDR3 is made up of 14 amino acids. Trimming took off 3 bases at V and 0 bases at J, with 10 bases between the two ends.

This clonotype showed up just a few times. The J gene is TRBJ1-1, the V gene TRBV5-4; no reliable D call. The V end was cut by 0 bases, the J end by 0 bases, with 6 bases between. CDR3 length: 14 amino acids. Looked up from germline, CDR1 is SGHNT and CDR2 is YYREEE (reference sequence). CDR3 bases: TGTGCCAGCAGCTTGGATAAGTTGAACACTGAAGCTTTCTTT. Translation gives CASSLDKLNTEAFF.

This clonotype was counted between two and nine times. J is TRBJ2-2 and V is TRBV4-3, with unresolved D. CDR3 size: 15 residues. Per the germline V gene, CDR1 is LGHNA and CDR2 is YSLEER. Between the trimmed V and J ends, which lost 0 bases and 2 bases, there was a span of 7 bases. This CDR3 is CASSQDLTNTGELFF. CDR3 DNA sequence: TGCGCCAGCAGCCAAGATCTTACCAACACCGGGGAGCTGTTTTTT.

The chain couples TRBV18 to TRBJ2-7; 11 positions match TRBD2. This CDR3 contains 17 residues. The V gene end was trimmed by 1 base and the J gene end by 4 bases; junction bases not matched to a gene: 9. The germline CDR1 and CDR2 sequences are KGHSH and LQKENI. In DNA, the CDR3 is TGTGCCAGCTCACCACGGGCTAGCGGGAGGAATTCGTACGAGCAGTACTTC. This codes for CASSPRASGRNSYEQYF.

This clonotype was detected a few times. This chain uses TRBV11-2 with TRBJ2-4, with D hard to call. Germline CDR1 reads SGHAT; CDR2 reads FQNNGV. V lost 6 bases and J lost 0, with 6 bases in between. CDR3 length: 13 amino acids. CDR3 in DNA: TGTGCCAGCAGAGCCTTAGCCAAAAACATTCAGTACTTC. Residues: CASRALAKNIQYF. Full variable domain (remainder filled in from reference TRBV11-2 and TRBJ2-4): EAGVAQSPRYKIIEKRQSVAFWCNPISGHATLYWYQQILGQGPKLLIQFQNNGVVDDSQLPKDRFSAERLKGVDSTLKIQPAKLEDSAVYLCASRALAKNIQYFGAGTRLSVL.

This clonotype has a count of ten or more. This chain links TRBV5-4 with TRBJ1-1; the D is unclear. Looked up from germline, CDR1 is SGHNT and CDR2 is YYREEE (reference sequence). This CDR3 is 14 amino acids long. V lost 5 bases, J lost 0 bases, and 11 bases lay in between. The CDR3 DNA reads as TGTGCCAGCAGATCGAGAGACATGAACACTGAAGCTTTCTTT. Its translation: CASRSRDMNTEAFF.

Concerning this clonotype itself: A single base separates this from a much larger clone, so it may be a read error. The gene calls are TRBV28 and TRBJ2-7, with D uncertain. The V gene's germline CDR1 is MDHEN and CDR2 SYDVKM. The length of the CDR3 is 12 residues. CDR3 amino acids: CARSLGPVEQYF. Written as DNA, the CDR3 is TGTGCCCGCAGTCTCGGGCCTGTGGAGCAGTACTTC.

This clonotype was counted at least ten times. The chain joins TRBV5-5 to TRBJ1-2; possible D gene TRBD1, 5 bases. Trimming shortened V by 0 bases and J by 6 bases, and 18 bases separated the two germline ends. The CDR3 contains 16 residues. Germline assignment: CDR1 SGHKS and CDR2 YYEKEE (reference sequence). DNA for the CDR3: TGTGCCAGCAGCTTGGGGGGGTTCTCCGGGGGAGATGGCTACACCTTC. Its translation: CASSLGGFSGGDGYTF.

This clonotype was recorded many times. The chain links TRBV15 to TRBJ2-1; 7 nucleotides match TRBD2. Germline trimming cut 5 bases from V and 7 bases from J; bases unmatched to any gene: 2. The CDR3 is 12 amino acids. The germline gives CDR1 LNHNV, CDR2 YYDKDF (reference sequence). CDR3 in amino acids: CATSRTRNEQFF. The CDR3 DNA reads TGTGCCACCAGCCGGACTAGAAATGAGCAGTTCTTC. Complete variable domain (other parts from reference TRBV15 and TRBJ2-1): DAMVIQNPRYQVTQFGKPVTLSCSQTLNHNVMYWYQQKSSQAPKLLFHYYDKDFNNEADTPDNFQSRRPNTSFCFLDIRSPGLGDTAMYLCATSRTRNEQFFGPGTRLTVL.